What follows are 32 T cell receptor beta chains derived from one specimen sequenced in a study of PD-1 blockade in classical Hodgkin lymphoma. Time point specified: cycle 4 day 1 (C4D1), after less than seven weeks of nivolumab. Each patient relapsed following autologous stem cell transplantation, and prior brentuximab vedotin exposure differed. Data came from immunoSEQ multiplex PCR; TCRdb stores just in-frame clones and leaves some out. The sample consists of tens of thousands of clones, approximately 90% of them appearing once. The source was peripheral blood mononuclear cells (PBMCs), collected before the fourth cycle of nivolumab. Receptor source: a human donor with classical Hodgkin lymphoma.

This chain uses TRBV7-2 with TRBJ2-1, with D possibly being TRBD1 or TRBD2 (5 bases each). The CDR3 is made up of 16 amino acids. Germline lookup yields CDR1 SGHTA and CDR2 FQGNSA. The V and J ends lost 0 bases and 0 bases respectively, with 9 bases between them. This chain's CDR3 is CASSLAPGSSYNEQFF. The CDR3, as DNA: TGTGCCAGCAGCTTAGCCCCAGGGAGCTCCTACAATGAGCAGTTCTTC.

J is TRBJ2-7 and V is TRBV19, with TRBD1 matching over 8 bases. CDR1 is LNHDA, CDR2 SQIVND, per germline (reference sequence). V shed 6 bases and J 0 bases; nucleotides not matched to a gene: 4. The CDR3 sequence is 14 residues long. The CDR3 here is CASRGQALSYEQYF. Written as DNA, the CDR3 is TGTGCCAGTAGGGGACAGGCCCTCTCCTACGAGCAGTACTTC.

The genes are TRBV2 and TRBJ2-5; the match to TRBD2 covers 8 bases. The CDR3 loop spans 13 amino acids. CDR1 SNHLY and CDR2 FYNNEI come from the germline V gene. The trim removed 6 bases at V and 7 bases at J, leaving 7 bases unmatched. The DNA of the CDR3 is TGTGCCAGCAGGGGCGGGGGGCCCGCGACCCAGTACTTC. Its protein is CASRGGGPATQYF.

This clone was counted once. The chain couples TRBV29-1 to TRBJ2-1; D gene unclear. The V gene lost 5 bases and the J gene lost 9 bases, with 11 bases spanning the gap. This CDR3 region has 11 residues. Germline lookup yields CDR1 SQVTM and CDR2 ANQGSEA. The CDR3 region has the DNA TGCAGCGTTCCATCGAACACTGAGCAGTTCTTC. Its protein is CSVPSNTEQFF.

The genes are TRBV7-8 and TRBJ1-5; 11 bases align to TRBD1. Germline V gene data show CDR1 as SGHVS and CDR2 as FQNEAQ. This CDR3 region has 19 residues. With V trimmed by 6 bases and J by 4 bases, 17 bases remained unmatched. CDR3 residues: CASRAGTGGDLFRNQPQHF. DNA for the CDR3: TGTGCCAGCAGGGCCGGGACAGGGGGGGACCTCTTTAGAAATCAGCCCCAGCATTTT.

This rearrangement joins TRBV10-3 to TRBJ2-3; TRBD1 matches at 8 bases. The length of the CDR3 is 15 residues. V trimming: 4 bases; J trimming: 6 bases; junction bases outside the gene matches: 9. Germline CDR1 ENHRY, CDR2 SYGVKD. CDR3 DNA sequence: TGTGCCATCAGTGTGAACCAGGGGGCTGCGGATACGCAGTATTTT. Protein: CAISVNQGAADTQYF.

The V call is TRBV6-1, the J call TRBJ2-3, with D unclear. Germline values: CDR1 MNHNS, CDR2 SASEGT. Trimming took off 5 bases at V and 1 base at J, with 13 bases between the two ends. CDR3 length: 15 residues. CDR3 in DNA: TGTGCCAGCAGTCCTACAGCGTCTCGCACAGATACGCAGTATTTT. This sequence encodes CASSPTASRTDTQYF.

The genes are TRBV5-1 and TRBJ1-1; possibly TRBD1 for D (5 bases). The CDR3 totals 17 residues. The V gene lost 0 bases and the J gene lost 0 bases, with 15 bases spanning the gap. Germline V CDR1 and CDR2: SGHRS, YFSETQ. The CDR3 DNA reads as TGCGCCAGCAGCTTGGGAACTCTCGACAGTATGAACACTGAAGCTTTCTTT. Translating gives CASSLGTLDSMNTEAFF.

The rearrangement uses TRBV9 and TRBJ2-3; 16 nucleotides line up with TRBD2. Trimming took 7 bases from V and 2 from J; bases not matched to a gene: 7. CDR3 length equals 17 residues. CDR1 SGDLS and CDR2 YYNGEE come from the germline V gene. In DNA form, the CDR3 reads TGTGCCAGCTCAGGGACTAGCGGGGGGGCCATCACAGATACGCAGTATTTT. Amino acids: CASSGTSGGAITDTQYF.

This chain connects TRBV2 to TRBJ2-1; TRBD2 aligns across 11 bases. The CDR3 loop spans 15 amino acids. From germline, CDR1 is SNHLY and CDR2 FYNNEI. V shed 6 bases, J shed 6 bases, and the junction held 7 bases outside the gene matches. The CDR3 loop reads CASSPLAGASNEQFF. In DNA, the CDR3 is TGTGCCAGCAGCCCACTAGCGGGGGCCAGCAATGAGCAGTTCTTC.

The V and J genes are TRBV7-2 and TRBJ1-6; D is ambiguous. This CDR3 spans 16 amino acids. Trimming took 1 base from V and 8 from J, leaving 15 bases between them. Germline CDR1 and CDR2: SGHTA and FQGNSA. The CDR3 here is CASSLDQSHSHSPLHF. The CDR3 DNA sequence: TGTGCCAGCAGCTTAGATCAATCCCACAGCCATTCACCCCTCCACTTT.

The J gene is TRBJ1-2, the V gene TRBV28, with 9 nucleotides matching TRBD1. Germline assignment: CDR1 MDHEN and CDR2 SYDVKM. V lost 6 bases to trimming and J lost 6 bases; unmatched junction nucleotides: 8. This CDR3 contains 14 residues. The CDR3 spells CASSPPGQGDGYTF. The CDR3, as DNA: TGTGCCAGCAGCCCACCGGGACAGGGCGATGGCTACACCTTC.

The gene calls are TRBV2 and TRBJ2-1; TRBD2 matches at 14 bases. Germline V lookup: CDR1 SNHLY, CDR2 FYNNEI. With 5 bases clipped from V and 4 bases from J, the junction kept 10 bases outside the gene matches. The CDR3 length is 18 residues. The CDR3 DNA reads TGTGCCAGCAGTACCCAAGGACTAGCGGGGGGATTATACAATGAGCAGTTCTTC. Residues: CASSTQGLAGGLYNEQFF.

The J gene is TRBJ1-1, the V gene TRBV2; 8 nucleotides align to TRBD1. With 4 bases clipped from V and 9 bases from J, the junction kept 10 bases outside the gene matches. In germline, CDR1 is SNHLY, CDR2 FYNNEI. The CDR3 is made up of 14 amino acids. The CDR3 here is CASSATGGRLQAFF. CDR3 bases: TGTGCCAGCAGTGCTACAGGGGGAAGGTTGCAAGCTTTCTTT. Together with reference TRBV2 and TRBJ1-1, the CDR3 gives the full variable domain: EPEVTQTPSHQVTQMGQEVILRCVPISNHLYFYWYRQILGQKVEFLVSFYNNEISEKSEIFDDQFSVERPDGSNFTLKIRSTKLEDSAMYFCASSATGGRLQAFFGQGTRLTVV.

This clone appeared a single time. The chain employs TRBV6-5 and TRBJ2-3; TRBD2 agrees at 7 bases. Germline CDR1 MNHEY, CDR2 SVGAGI. The length of the CDR3 is 15 residues. J lost 2 bases, V lost 3 bases, and 5 bases had no gene match. CDR3 DNA sequence: TGTGCCAGCAGTTATTCAGCGGGGCCCACAGATACGCAGTATTTT. Translating it yields CASSYSAGPTDTQYF.

The chain combines TRBV7-3 with TRBJ2-2; D might be TRBD1 or TRBD2, each matching 5 bases. This CDR3 has 11 amino acids. Trimming took 8 bases from V and 5 from J, leaving 6 bases between them. CDR1 is SGHTA and CDR2 is FQGTGA in the germline V gene. DNA for the CDR3: TGTGCCAGCGGGGGAACCGGGGAGCTGTTTTTT. As protein: CASGGTGELFF.

The chain uses TRBV29-1 and TRBJ1-1; tentative D call: TRBD1 (5 bases). CDR3 length: 14 amino acids. The germline V gene encodes CDR1 SQVTM and CDR2 ANQGSEA. Trimming took 7 bases from V and 4 from J, leaving 19 bases between them. This CDR3 is CSAQNWGRSTEAFF. The CDR3 DNA is TGCAGCGCCCAAAACTGGGGCCGGAGCACTGAAGCTTTCTTT.

This clone was picked up a small number of times. The rearrangement uses TRBV27 and TRBJ2-1, with 8 bases identical to TRBD1. The CDR3 sequence is 13 residues long. The trim removed 4 bases at V and 7 bases at J, leaving 3 bases unmatched. The germline gives CDR1 MNHEY, CDR2 SMNVEV (reference sequence). The DNA of the CDR3 is TGTGCCAGCAGTTCTACAGGGGGTAATGAGCAGTTCTTC. Encoded protein: CASSSTGGNEQFF.

This chain connects TRBV5-7 to TRBJ1-3; 9 bases agree with TRBD1. TRBV5-7 is an open reading frame, and its role is uncertain. Germline trimming cut 5 bases from V and 8 bases from J; bases unmatched to any gene: 11. This CDR3 is 15 amino acids long. The CDR3 DNA sequence: TGTGCCAGCAGTCGGGGACAGGGAAGTCGGGACACCATATATTTT. Translation: CASSRGQGSRDTIYF.

A remark on this clone: Different DNA sequences within this sample yield the same CDR3. The chain combines TRBV2 with TRBJ1-6; 7 bases are a match to TRBD1. The trim removed 6 bases at V and 3 bases at J, leaving 2 bases unmatched. The CDR3 loop spans 14 amino acids. Germline-derived CDR1 and CDR2 are SNHLY and FYNNEI. In DNA form, the CDR3 reads TGTGCCAGCAGCAGGGACAGCTATAATTCACCCCTCCACTTT. Encoded protein: CASSRDSYNSPLHF. Filled out from reference TRBV2 and TRBJ1-6, the complete variable domain reads EPEVTQTPSHQVTQMGQEVILRCVPISNHLYFYWYRQILGQKVEFLVSFYNNEISEKSEIFDDQFSVERPDGSNFTLKIRSTKLEDSAMYFCASSRDSYNSPLHFGNGTRLTVT.

V usage is TRBV9 and J usage is TRBJ1-3; weak D call: TRBD1 (6 bases). Deletions cut 4 bases from V and 2 bases from J, with 13 bases between. The germline gives CDR1 SGDLS, CDR2 YYNGEE. CDR3 length: 15 residues. CDR3 bases: TGTGCCAGCAGCCTAGGGGGTGTCCCTGGAAACACCATATATTTT. As protein: CASSLGGVPGNTIYF.

This sequence joins TRBV29-1 and TRBJ1-1, with D perhaps matching TRBD1 (6 bases). Germline V lookup: CDR1 SQVTM, CDR2 ANQGSEA. The CDR3 runs to 13 residues. Deletions cut 4 bases from V and 1 base from J, with 10 bases between. CDR3 coding DNA: TGCAGCGTTGTTCTGGGACAGAACACTGAAGCTTTCTTT. Protein: CSVVLGQNTEAFF.

The chain couples TRBV7-2 to TRBJ2-1; the match to TRBD1 covers 10 bases. The CDR3 loop spans 17 amino acids. The V and J ends lost 0 bases and 7 bases, in that order; junction bases with no gene match: 9. Germline CDR1 SGHTA, CDR2 FQGNSA. CDR3 sequence (DNA): TGTGCCAGCAGCTTAGCCTATCCGGGACAGGGGTCGAATGAGCAGTTCTTC. This encodes CASSLAYPGQGSNEQFF.

V and J are TRBV7-6 and TRBJ2-7, with no clear D. The CDR3 has 13 residues. Germline CDR1 and CDR2: SGHVS and FNYEAQ. With 5 bases removed from V and 2 bases from J, the gap between germline ends came to 10 bases. The CDR3 region is CASSPGITYEQYF. The CDR3 nucleotides are TGTGCCAGCAGCCCGGGCATCACCTACGAGCAGTACTTC.

V and J are TRBV6-5 and TRBJ2-2; possible D gene TRBD1, 6 bases. Germline V gene data show CDR1 as MNHEY and CDR2 as SVGAGI. V was trimmed by 8 bases and J by 6 bases, leaving 13 bases between them. The CDR3 has 13 residues. Here the CDR3 reads CASGAGAPGELFF. CDR3 nucleotide sequence: TGTGCCAGCGGGGCAGGGGCCCCCGGGGAGCTGTTTTTT.

The J gene is TRBJ2-7, the V gene TRBV19; tentatively, D is TRBD1 (6 bases). The CDR3 is made up of 12 amino acids. V lost 3 bases and J lost 6, with 9 bases in between. Germline V CDR1 and CDR2: LNHDA, SQIVND (reference sequence). This CDR3 is CASSIRGAEQYF. DNA for the CDR3: TGTGCCAGTAGTATCAGGGGAGCCGAGCAGTACTTC.

With respect to this clone: A much larger clonotype is one base distant, so this may be a read error. The identical CDR3 is also encoded by other nucleotide sequences in the sample. The chain is built from TRBV29-1 and TRBJ1-2, with D perhaps TRBD1 (5 bases). The V end lost 4 bases, the J end lost 6 bases, and 15 bases lay between the germline ends. Germline V CDR1 and CDR2: SQVTM, ANQGSEA. There are 13 residues in the CDR3. The CDR3 coding sequence is TGCAGCGTTGTTGGGGAGACAGCTCATGGCTACACCTTC. It codes for CSVVGETAHGYTF.

This sequence joins TRBV6-4 and TRBJ2-1; D is unresolved. Germline V lookup: CDR1 MRHNA, CDR2 SNTAGT. V shed 5 bases and J shed 10 bases, with 18 bases lying between them. The CDR3 extends over 14 amino acids. The CDR3 spells CASSNTNRPSEQFF. The CDR3, as DNA: TGTGCCAGCAGTAATACGAACCGGCCTTCGGAGCAGTTCTTC.

The chain employs TRBV21-1 and TRBJ1-4; whether TRBD1, the table's D call, matches the DNA was not checked. TRBV21-1 is a pseudogene. There are 16 residues in the CDR3. The CDR3 sequence is CASSPHPDRENEKLFF. Written as DNA, the CDR3 is TGTGCCAGCAGCCCCCACCCCGACAGAGAGAATGAAAAACTGTTTTTT.

V gene TRBV4-1 combines with J gene TRBJ2-3; 9 nucleotides align to TRBD1. CDR3 size: 18 residues. J gave up 6 bases and V 3 bases, and 16 bases lay outside the gene matches. Per the germline V gene, CDR1 is MGHRA and CDR2 is YSYEKL. For the CDR3, the DNA is TGCGCCAGCAGCCAGGCTTACCGTCGACAGGGGGAAGCCGATACGCAGTATTTT. Translation gives CASSQAYRRQGEADTQYF.

V gene TRBV9 combines with J gene TRBJ1-5; the D is unclear. Germline V gene sequence: CDR1 SGDLS, CDR2 YYNGEE. This CDR3 region has 11 residues. Between the trimmed V and J ends, which lost 7 bases and 6 bases, there was a span of 8 bases. This CDR3 is CASSHGQPQHF. The CDR3 region has the DNA TGTGCCAGCTCACACGGTCAGCCCCAGCATTTT.

This clone was seen a handful of times. The chain employs TRBV2 and TRBJ1-2; 7 nucleotides match TRBD1. After removal of 5 bases from V and 2 bases from J, the junction contained 11 bases not matched to a gene. This CDR3 is 16 amino acids long. CDR1 is SNHLY and CDR2 is FYNNEI in the germline V gene. The CDR3 bases are TGTGCCAGCAGTAAAGGGGGGACAGCAATAAACTATGGCTACACCTTC. Translation gives CASSKGGTAINYGYTF.